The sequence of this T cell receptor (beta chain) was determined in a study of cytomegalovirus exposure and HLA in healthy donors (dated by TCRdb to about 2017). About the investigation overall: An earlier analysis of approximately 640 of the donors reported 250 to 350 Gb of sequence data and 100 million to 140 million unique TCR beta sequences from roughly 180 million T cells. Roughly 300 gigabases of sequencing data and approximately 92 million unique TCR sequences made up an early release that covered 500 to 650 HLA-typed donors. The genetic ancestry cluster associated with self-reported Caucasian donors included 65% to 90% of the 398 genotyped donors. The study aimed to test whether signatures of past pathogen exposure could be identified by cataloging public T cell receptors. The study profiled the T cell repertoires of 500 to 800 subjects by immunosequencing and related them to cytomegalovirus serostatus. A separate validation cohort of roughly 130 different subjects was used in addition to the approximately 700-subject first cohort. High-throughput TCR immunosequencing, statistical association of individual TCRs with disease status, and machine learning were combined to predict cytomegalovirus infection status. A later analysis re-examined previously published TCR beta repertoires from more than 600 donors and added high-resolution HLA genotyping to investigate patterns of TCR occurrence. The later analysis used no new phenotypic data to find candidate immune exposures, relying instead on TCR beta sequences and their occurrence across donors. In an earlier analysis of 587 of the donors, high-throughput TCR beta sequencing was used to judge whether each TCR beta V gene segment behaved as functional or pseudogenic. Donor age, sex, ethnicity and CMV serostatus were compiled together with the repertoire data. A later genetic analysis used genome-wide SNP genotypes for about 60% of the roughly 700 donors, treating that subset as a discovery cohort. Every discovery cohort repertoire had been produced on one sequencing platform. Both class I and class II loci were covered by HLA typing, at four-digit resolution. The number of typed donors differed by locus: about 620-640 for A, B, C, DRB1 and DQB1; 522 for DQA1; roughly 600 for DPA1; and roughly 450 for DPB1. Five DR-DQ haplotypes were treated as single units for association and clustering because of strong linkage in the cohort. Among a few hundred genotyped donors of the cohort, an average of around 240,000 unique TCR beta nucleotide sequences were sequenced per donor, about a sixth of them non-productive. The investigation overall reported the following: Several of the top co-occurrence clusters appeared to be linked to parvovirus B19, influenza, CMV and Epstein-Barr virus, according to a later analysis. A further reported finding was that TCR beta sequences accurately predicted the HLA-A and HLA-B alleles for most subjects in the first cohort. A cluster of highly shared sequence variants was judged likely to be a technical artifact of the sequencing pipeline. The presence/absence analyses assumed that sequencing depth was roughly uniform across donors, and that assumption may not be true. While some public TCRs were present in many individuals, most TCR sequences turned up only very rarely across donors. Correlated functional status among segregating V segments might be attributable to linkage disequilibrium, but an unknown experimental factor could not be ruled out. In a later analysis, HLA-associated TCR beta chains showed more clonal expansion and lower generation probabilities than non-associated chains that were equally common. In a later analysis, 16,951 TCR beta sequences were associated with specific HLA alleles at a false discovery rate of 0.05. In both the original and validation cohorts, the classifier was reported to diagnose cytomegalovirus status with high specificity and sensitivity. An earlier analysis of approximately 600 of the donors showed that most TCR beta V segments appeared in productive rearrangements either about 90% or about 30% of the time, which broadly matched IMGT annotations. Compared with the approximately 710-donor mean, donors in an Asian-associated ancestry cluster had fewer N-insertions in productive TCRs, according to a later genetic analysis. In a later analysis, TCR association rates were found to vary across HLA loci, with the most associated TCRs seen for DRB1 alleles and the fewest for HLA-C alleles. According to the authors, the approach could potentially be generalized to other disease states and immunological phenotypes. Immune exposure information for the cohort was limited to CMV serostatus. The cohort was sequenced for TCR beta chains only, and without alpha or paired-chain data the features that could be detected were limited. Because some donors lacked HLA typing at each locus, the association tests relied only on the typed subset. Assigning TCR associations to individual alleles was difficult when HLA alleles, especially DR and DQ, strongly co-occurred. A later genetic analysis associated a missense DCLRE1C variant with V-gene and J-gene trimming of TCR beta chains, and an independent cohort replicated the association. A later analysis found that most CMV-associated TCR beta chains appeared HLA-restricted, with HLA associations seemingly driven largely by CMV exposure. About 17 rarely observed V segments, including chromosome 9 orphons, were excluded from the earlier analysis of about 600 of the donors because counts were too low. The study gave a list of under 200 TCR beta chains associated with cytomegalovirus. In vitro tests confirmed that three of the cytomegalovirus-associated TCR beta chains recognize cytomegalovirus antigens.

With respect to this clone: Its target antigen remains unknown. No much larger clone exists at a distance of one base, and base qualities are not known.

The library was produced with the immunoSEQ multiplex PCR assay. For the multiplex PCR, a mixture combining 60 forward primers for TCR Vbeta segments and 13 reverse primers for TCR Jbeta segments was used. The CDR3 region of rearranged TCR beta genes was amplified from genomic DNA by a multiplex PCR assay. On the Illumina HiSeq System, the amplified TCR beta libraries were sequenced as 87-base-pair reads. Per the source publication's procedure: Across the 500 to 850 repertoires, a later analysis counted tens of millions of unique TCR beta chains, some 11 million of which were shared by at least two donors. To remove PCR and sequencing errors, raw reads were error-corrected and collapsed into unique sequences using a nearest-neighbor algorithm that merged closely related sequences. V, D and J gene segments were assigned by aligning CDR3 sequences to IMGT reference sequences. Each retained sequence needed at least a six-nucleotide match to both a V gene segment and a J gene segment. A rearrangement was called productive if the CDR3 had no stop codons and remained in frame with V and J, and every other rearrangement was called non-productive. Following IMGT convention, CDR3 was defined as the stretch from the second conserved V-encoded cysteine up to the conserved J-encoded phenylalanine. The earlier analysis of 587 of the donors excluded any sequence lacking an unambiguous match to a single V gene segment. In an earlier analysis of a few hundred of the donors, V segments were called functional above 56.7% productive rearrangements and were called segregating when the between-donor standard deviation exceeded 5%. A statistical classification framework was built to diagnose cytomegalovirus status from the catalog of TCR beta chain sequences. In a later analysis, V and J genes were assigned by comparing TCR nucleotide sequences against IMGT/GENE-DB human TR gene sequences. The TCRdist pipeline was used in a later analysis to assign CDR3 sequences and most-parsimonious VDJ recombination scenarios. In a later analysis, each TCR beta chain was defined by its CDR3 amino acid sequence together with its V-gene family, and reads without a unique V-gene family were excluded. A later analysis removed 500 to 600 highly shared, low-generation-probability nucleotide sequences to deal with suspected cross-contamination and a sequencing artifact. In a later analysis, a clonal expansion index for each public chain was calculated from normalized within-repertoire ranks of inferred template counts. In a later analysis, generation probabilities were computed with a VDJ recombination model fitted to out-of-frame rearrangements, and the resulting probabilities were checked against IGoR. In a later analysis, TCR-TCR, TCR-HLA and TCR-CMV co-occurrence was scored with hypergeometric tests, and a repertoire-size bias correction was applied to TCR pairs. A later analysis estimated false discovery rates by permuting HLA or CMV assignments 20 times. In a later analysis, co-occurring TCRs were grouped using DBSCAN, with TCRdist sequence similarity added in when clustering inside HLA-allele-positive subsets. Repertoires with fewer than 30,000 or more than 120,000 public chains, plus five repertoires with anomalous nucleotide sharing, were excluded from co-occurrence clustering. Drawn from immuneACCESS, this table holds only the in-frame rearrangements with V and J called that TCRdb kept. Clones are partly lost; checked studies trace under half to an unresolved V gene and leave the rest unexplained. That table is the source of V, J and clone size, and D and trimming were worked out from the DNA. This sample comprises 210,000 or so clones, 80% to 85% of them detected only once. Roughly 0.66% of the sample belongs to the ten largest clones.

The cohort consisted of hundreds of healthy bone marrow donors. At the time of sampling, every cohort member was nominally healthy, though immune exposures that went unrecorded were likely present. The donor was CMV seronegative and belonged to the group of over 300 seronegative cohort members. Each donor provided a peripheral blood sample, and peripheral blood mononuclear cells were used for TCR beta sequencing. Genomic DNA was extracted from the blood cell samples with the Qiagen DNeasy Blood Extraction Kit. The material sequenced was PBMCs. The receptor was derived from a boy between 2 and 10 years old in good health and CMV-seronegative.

The DNA sequence is given as TGCGCCAGCAGCTTGGGAGCAGGGCCCAGAGCCCCTGAAGCTTTCTTT. It encodes CASSLGAGPRAPEAFF. The chain links TRBV5-1 with TRBJ1-1; TRBD1 is possibly the D segment (5 matching bases). Based on the germline V gene, the CDR1 and CDR2 sequences are SGHRS and YFSETQ. The CDR3, from cysteine to phenylalanine, totals 16 residues. The entry retains the CDR3 DNA only, 48 bases that are in frame from base 1. V loses 0 bases, J loses 6 bases, and the germline ends lie 18 bases apart.